This entry concerns a single TCR beta chain. Its binding antigen is unknown. No per-base quality is available; no much larger clone lies one base away. TCRbeta CDR3 regions were amplified from genomic DNA by means of the immunoSEQ Assay, a bias-controlled multiplex PCR. Per the source publication's procedure: Within the assay, amplification of reference gene primers was used to estimate how many nucleated cells each sample contained. Sequence reads were collapsed and filtered to measure the absolute abundance of every unique TCRbeta CDR3 rearrangement. Productive Simpson clonality was computed per sample as the square root of Simpson's diversity index over productive rearrangements. Not all clones reach the TCRdb copy of this immuneACCESS table, which keeps in-frame sequences only. Checked studies attribute under half of the gap to unresolved V genes and leave the rest unexplained. The V and J calls and the clone size are those of that table, but D and trimming were determined from the DNA. For this sample the table gives roughly 50,000 clones, of which 86% were detected only once. Jointly, the top ten make up around 11% of the sample.

CDR1 and CDR2 are read off the germline V gene as KGHSH and LQKENI. The CDR3 runs 15 amino acids, cysteine and phenylalanine included. Only the CDR3 DNA is retained, 45 bases long and in frame from the first base. Compared with germline, V lacks 0 bases and J lacks 7 bases; bases without a gene match: 4. Collaborating institutions collected whole blood in K2EDTA tubes following their own protocols. For TCRbeta analysis, collaborators shipped samples as frozen whole blood, isolated PBMCs, or DNA extracted from either of those sample types. The entry originates in a study of blood T cell repertoires in COVID-19 (dated by TCRdb to about 2020). As for the study more broadly: Samples from collaborators originated in the United States, Italy and Spain and spanned both the acute and convalescent phases of COVID-19. The prospective study material was composed of cDNA or gDNA derived from T cells, B-cell-depleted T cells, or PBMCs. Deeply sampled blood TCRbeta repertoires from subjects exposed to, actively infected with, or recovered from COVID-19 were included in the dataset. The repertoires were released in a freely available public database meant as a resource for research on the immune response to SARS-CoV-2. Samples were obtained from the ongoing ImmuneRACE study (first 160 participants) and from roughly 1,300 subjects provided by 6 global collaborators. A de-identified subject ID, COVID-19 status, age in years and sex were almost always included in the sample metadata. Where HLA class I and class II types were available, the types were taken from metadata supplied by the sample provider, not from assay-based typing.

General findings and caveats noted by the study authors: How much clinical and demographic metadata was included differed by source and by participant, and the metadata was provided uncurated.

The sequence joins TRBV18 to TRBJ2-1; 9 middle bases align to TRBD1. Sequencing input: peripheral blood. The sequence was collected from a man between 70 and 80 years old with active COVID-19. The CDR3 region: CASSPPGQGGNEQFF. The DNA sequence is as follows: TGTGCCAGCTCACCACCGGGACAGGGAGGTAATGAGCAGTTCTTC.